Listed here are 6 T cell receptor beta chains from one sample, sequenced in a study of blood T cell repertoires in COVID-19. Using immunoSEQ multiplex PCR, the repertoire was profiled, and TCRdb retains in-frame clones only, with some absent. The sample includes tens of thousands of clones, roughly 80% of them seen just once. Sequenced input: peripheral blood. The source is a man between 70 and 80 years old with acute or convalescent COVID-19.

This rearrangement joins TRBV2 to TRBJ2-2; no reliable D call. Trimming took off 7 bases at V and 6 bases at J, with 9 bases between the two ends. This CDR3 comprises 12 residues. Germline loops: CDR1 SNHLY, CDR2 FYNNEI. CDR3 sequence: CASKAGPGELFF. CDR3 bases: TGTGCCAGCAAGGCAGGCCCCGGGGAGCTGTTTTTT.

The genes are TRBV5-1 and TRBJ2-2; D possibly corresponds to TRBD1 (5 bases). Germline V gene lookup returns CDR1 SGHRS and CDR2 YFSETQ. Trimming took off 4 bases at V and 2 bases at J, with 15 bases between the two ends. The CDR3 sequence is 16 residues long. The CDR3, as DNA: TGCGCCAGCAGCCCAATTAGCCAGGGTAACACCGGGGAGCTGTTTTTT. Protein product: CASSPISQGNTGELFF. Using reference TRBV5-1 and TRBJ2-2 for the parts outside the CDR3, the full variable domain is KAGVTQTPRYLIKTRGQQVTLSCSPISGHRSVSWYQQTPGQGLQFLFEYFSETQRNKGNFPGRFSGRQFSNSRSEMNVSTLELGDSALYLCASSPISQGNTGELFFGEGSRLTVL.

The rearrangement joins TRBV2 to TRBJ2-3, with D maybe TRBD1 (6 bases). The CDR3 has 15 amino acids. Per germline, CDR1 SNHLY and CDR2 FYNNEI. Trimming removed 6 bases at V and 0 bases at J, with 13 bases between. Here the CDR3 reads CASSGTPLSTDTQYF. Written as DNA, the CDR3 is TGTGCCAGCAGCGGGACACCCTTGAGCACAGATACGCAGTATTTT.

CDR3 sequence: CASSRTGAANEKLFF. CDR3 DNA: TGTGCCAGCAGCCGCACAGGTGCCGCTAATGAAAAACTGTTTTTT. The chain has TRBV14 and TRBJ1-4, with D perhaps matching TRBD1 (5 bases). V lost 4 bases and J lost 3, with 12 bases in between. This CDR3 has 15 amino acids. From germline, CDR1 is SGHDN and CDR2 FVKESK.

This chain uses TRBV19 with TRBJ2-5; D perhaps matches TRBD2 (5 bases). V dropped 4 bases and J dropped 2 bases, with 17 bases sitting between them. The CDR3 totals 16 residues. Germline V lookup: CDR1 LNHDA, CDR2 SQIVND (reference sequence). The chain's CDR3 is CASSTSGSTEQETQYF. The CDR3, as DNA: TGTGCCAGTAGTACATCGGGGTCGACTGAACAAGAGACCCAGTACTTC.

The chain couples TRBV5-8 to TRBJ1-2; a weak D match, TRBD1 (5 bases). Germline CDR1 reads SGHTS; CDR2 reads YDEGEE. The CDR3 covers 12 residues. Trimming pared 4 bases from V and 8 bases from J, leaving 12 bases between. The CDR3 region is CASSRKGRGYTF. The CDR3 DNA reads TGTGCCAGCAGCCGAAAGGGGCGCGGCTACACCTTC.